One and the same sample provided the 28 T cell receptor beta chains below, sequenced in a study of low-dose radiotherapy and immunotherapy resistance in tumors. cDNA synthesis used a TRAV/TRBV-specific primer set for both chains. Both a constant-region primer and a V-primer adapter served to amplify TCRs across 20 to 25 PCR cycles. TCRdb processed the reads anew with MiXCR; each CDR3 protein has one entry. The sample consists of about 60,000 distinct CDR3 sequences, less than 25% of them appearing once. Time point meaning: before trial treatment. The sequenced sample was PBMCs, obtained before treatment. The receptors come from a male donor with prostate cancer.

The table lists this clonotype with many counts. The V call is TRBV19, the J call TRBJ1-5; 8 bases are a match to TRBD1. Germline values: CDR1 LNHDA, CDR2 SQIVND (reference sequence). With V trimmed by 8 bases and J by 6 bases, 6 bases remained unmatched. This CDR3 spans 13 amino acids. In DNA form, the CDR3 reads TGTGCCAGTCATAGGGACAGGTTTCAGCCCCAGCATTTT. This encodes CASHRDRFQPQHF.

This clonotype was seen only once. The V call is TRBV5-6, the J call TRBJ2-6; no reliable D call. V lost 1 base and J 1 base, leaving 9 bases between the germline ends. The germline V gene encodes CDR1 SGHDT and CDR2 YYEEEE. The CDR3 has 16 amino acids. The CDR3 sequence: CASSLSALSGANVLTF. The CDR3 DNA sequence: TGTGCCAGCAGCTTGTCGGCCTTATCTGGGGCCAACGTCCTGACTTTC.

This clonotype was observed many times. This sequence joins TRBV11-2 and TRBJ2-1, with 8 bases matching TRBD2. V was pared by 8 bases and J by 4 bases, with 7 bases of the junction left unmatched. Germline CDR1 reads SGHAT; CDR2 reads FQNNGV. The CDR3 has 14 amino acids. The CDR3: CASARGLVYNEQFF. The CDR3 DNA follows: TGTGCCAGCGCCAGGGGACTAGTATACAATGAGCAGTTCTTC.

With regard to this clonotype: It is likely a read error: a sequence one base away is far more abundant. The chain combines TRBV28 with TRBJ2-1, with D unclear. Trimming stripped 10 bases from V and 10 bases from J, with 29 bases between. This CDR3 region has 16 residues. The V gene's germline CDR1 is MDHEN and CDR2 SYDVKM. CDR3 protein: CATGERLTSGPSEQFF. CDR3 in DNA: TGTGCCACCGGTGAGCGCTTAACTTCCGGGCCGTCGGAGCAGTTCTTC.

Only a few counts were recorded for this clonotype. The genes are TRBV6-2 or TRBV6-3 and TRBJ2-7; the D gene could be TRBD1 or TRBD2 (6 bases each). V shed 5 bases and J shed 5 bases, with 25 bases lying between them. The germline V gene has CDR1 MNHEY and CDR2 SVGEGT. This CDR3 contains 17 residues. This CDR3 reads CASSDQGWGLASDEQYF. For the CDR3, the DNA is TGTGCCAGCAGTGACCAGGGCTGGGGGCTAGCGTCGGACGAGCAGTACTTC.

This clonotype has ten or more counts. CDR3 loop: CSVPGQGGGRNIQYF. The CDR3 DNA reads as TGCAGCGTCCCCGGACAGGGGGGTGGTCGGAACATTCAGTACTTC. The chain has TRBV29-1 and TRBJ2-4; 10 nucleotides align to TRBD1. Germline lookup yields CDR1 SQVTM and CDR2 ANQGSEA. The CDR3 sequence is 15 residues long. V gave up 6 bases and J gave up 7 bases; unmatched junction bases: 12.

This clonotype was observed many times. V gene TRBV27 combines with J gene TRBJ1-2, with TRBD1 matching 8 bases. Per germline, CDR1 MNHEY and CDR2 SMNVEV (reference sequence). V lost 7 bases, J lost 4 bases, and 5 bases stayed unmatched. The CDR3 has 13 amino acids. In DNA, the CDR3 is TGTGCCAGCACGACAGGGGTGGGCTATGGCTACACCTTC. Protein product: CASTTGVGYGYTF.

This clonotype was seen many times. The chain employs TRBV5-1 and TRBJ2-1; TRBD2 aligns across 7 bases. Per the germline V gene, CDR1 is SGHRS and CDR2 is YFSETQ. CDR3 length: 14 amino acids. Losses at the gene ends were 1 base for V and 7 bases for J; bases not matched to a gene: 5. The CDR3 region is CASSLPSGQNEQFF. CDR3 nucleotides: TGCGCCAGCAGCTTGCCTAGCGGCCAAAATGAGCAGTTCTTC.

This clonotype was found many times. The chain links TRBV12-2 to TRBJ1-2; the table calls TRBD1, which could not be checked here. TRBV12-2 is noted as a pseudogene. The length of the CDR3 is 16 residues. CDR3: CASRLAGGPGGYGYTF. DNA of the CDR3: TGTGCAAGTCGCTTAGCCGGGGGGCCCGGGGGCTATGGCTACACCTTC.

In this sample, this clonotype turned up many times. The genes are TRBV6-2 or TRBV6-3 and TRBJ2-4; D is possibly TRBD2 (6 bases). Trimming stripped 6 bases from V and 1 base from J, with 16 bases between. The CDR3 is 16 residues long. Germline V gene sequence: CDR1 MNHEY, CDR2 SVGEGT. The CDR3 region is CASSLSSGSAKNIQYF. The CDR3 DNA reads TGTGCCAGCAGCTTATCCTCCGGGAGTGCCAAAAACATTCAGTACTTC.

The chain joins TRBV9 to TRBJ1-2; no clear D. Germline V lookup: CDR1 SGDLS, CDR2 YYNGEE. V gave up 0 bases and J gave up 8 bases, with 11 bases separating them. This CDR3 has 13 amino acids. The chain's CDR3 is CASSVEGIRGYTF. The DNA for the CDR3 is TGTGCCAGCAGCGTAGAAGGGATTCGGGGCTACACCTTC. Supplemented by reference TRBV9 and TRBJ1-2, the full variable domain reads DSGVTQTPKHLITATGQRVTLRCSPRSGDLSVYWYQQSLDQGLQFLIQYYNGEERAKGNILERFSAQQFPDLHSELNLSSLELGDSALYFCASSVEGIRGYTFGSGTRLTVV.

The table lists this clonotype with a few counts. The CDR3 reads CASSARDRVEETQYF. As DNA, the CDR3 is TGCGCCAGCAGCGCCCGGGACAGGGTTGAAGAGACCCAGTACTTC. V usage is TRBV5-1 and J usage is TRBJ2-5; the match to TRBD1 covers 9 bases. Germline trimming cut 4 bases from V and 3 bases from J; bases unmatched to any gene: 7. The CDR3 covers 15 residues. CDR1 is SGHRS and CDR2 is YFSETQ in the germline V gene.

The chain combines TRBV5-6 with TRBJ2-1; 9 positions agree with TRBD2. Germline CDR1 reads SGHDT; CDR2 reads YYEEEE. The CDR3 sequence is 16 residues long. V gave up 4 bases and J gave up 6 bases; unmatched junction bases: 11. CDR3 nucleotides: TGTGCCAGCAGCGGCGGGGGCGGGGGGGCCTCCAATGAGCAGTTCTTC. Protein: CASSGGGGGASNEQFF.

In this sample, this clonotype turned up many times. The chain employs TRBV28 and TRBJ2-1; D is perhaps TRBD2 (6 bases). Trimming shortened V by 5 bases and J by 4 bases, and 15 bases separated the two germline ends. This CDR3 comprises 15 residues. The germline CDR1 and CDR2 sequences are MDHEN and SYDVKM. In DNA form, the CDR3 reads TGTGCCAGCAGTCCCTTGGAGGGAAGGTACAATGAGCAGTTCTTC. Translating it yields CASSPLEGRYNEQFF.

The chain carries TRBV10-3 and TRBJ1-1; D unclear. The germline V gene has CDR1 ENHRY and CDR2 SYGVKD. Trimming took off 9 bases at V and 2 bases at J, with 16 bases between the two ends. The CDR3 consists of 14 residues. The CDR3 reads CAIRDTISNTEAFF. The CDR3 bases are TGTGCCATTCGGGATACCATATCCAACACTGAAGCTTTCTTT.

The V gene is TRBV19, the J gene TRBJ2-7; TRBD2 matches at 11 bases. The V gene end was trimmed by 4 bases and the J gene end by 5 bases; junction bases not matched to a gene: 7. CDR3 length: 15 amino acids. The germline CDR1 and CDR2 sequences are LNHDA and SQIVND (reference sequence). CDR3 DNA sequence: TGTGCCAGTAGTACTTCTAGCGGGGGGCTGGACGAGCAGTACTTC. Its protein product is CASSTSSGGLDEQYF.

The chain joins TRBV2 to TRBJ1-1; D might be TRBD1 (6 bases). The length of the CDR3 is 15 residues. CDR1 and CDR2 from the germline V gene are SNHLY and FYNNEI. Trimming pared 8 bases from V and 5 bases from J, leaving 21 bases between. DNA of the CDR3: TGTGCCAGCGGGATCGTGGCAGGGGCGGGGACTGAAGCTTTCTTT. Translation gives CASGIVAGAGTEAFF.

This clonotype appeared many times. The CDR3 loop is CASSPRTVNTEAFF. CDR3 DNA: TGTGCCAGCAGCCCGAGGACTGTGAACACTGAAGCTTTCTTT. This chain links TRBV9 with TRBJ1-1; D remains unclear. Germline CDR1 SGDLS, CDR2 YYNGEE. Deletions cut 4 bases from V and 0 bases from J, with 10 bases between. The CDR3 is 14 amino acids.

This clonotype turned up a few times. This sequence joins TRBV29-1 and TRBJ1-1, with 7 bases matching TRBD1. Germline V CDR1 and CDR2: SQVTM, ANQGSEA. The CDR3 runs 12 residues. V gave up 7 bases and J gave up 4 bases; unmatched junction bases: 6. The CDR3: CSGRTGGTEAFF. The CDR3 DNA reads TGCAGCGGCCGGACAGGAGGCACTGAAGCTTTCTTT. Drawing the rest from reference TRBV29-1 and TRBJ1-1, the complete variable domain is SAVISQKPSRDICQRGTSLTIQCQVDSQVTMMFWYRQQPGQSLTLIATANQGSEATYESGFVIDKFPISRPNLTFSTLTVSNMSPEDSSIYLCSGRTGGTEAFFGQGTRLTVV.

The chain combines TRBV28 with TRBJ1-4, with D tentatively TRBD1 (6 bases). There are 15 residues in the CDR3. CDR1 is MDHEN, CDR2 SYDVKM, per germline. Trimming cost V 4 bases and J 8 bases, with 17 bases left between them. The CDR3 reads CASSSGGGGDEKLFF. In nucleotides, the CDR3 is TGTGCCAGCAGTTCCGGGGGGGGGGGCGACGAAAAACTGTTTTTT. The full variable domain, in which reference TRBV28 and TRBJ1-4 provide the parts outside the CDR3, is DVKVTQSSRYLVKRTGEKVFLECVQDMDHENMFWYRQDPGLGLRLIYFSYDVKMKEKGDIPEGYSVSREKKERFSLILESASTNQTSMYLCASSSGGGGDEKLFFGSGTQLSVL.

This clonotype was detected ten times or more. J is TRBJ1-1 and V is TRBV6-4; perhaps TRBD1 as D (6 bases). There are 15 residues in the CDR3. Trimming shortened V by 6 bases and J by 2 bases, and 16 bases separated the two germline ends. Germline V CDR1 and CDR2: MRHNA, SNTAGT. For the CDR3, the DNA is TGTGCCAGCAGGGAACAGGGAGGGGTTAACACTGAAGCTTTCTTT. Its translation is CASREQGGVNTEAFF.

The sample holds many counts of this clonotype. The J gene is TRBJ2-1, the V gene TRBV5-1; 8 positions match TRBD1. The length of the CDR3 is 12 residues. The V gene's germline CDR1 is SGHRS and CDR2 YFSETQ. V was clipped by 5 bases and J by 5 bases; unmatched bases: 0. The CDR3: CASRDRDNEQFF. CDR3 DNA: TGCGCCAGCAGGGACAGGGACAATGAGCAGTTCTTC.

CDR3 bases: TGTGCCAGTAGTATAGAAGTTAGGGACAGGGGGATCTATGAGCAGTTCTTC. It specifies CASSIEVRDRGIYEQFF. V usage is TRBV19 and J usage is TRBJ2-1; TRBD1 agrees at 11 bases. The V gene's germline CDR1 is LNHDA and CDR2 SQIVND (reference sequence). This CDR3 contains 17 residues. V lost 0 bases and J lost 8; bases outside the gene matches: 9.

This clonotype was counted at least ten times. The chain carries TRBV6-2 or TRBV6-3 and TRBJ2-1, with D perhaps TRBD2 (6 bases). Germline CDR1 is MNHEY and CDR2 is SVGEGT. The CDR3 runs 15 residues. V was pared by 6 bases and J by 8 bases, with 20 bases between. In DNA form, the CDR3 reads TGTGCCAGCAGCGGACGGGAGTTCGGATTCGATGAGCAGTTCTTC. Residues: CASSGREFGFDEQFF.

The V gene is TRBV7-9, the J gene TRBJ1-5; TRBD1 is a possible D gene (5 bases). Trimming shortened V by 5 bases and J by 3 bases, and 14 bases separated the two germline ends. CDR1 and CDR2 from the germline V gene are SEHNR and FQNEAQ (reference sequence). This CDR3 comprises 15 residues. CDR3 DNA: TGTGCCAGCAGCCCGACCCCGGGACCCAATCAGCCCCAGCATTTT. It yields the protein CASSPTPGPNQPQHF.

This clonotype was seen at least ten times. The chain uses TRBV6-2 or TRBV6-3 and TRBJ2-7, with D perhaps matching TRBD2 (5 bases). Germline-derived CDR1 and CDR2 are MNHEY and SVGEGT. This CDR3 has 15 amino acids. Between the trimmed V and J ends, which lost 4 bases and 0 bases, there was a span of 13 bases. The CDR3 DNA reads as TGTGCCAGCAGTTTGAAAAGCGGAAGCTCCTACGAGCAGTACTTC. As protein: CASSLKSGSSYEQYF.

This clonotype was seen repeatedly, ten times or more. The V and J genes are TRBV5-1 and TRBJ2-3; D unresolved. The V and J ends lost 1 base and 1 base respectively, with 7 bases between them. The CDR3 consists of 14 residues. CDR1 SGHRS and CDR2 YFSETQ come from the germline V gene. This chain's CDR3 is CASSLYSGTDTQYF. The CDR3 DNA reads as TGCGCCAGCAGCTTGTATTCAGGCACAGATACGCAGTATTTT.

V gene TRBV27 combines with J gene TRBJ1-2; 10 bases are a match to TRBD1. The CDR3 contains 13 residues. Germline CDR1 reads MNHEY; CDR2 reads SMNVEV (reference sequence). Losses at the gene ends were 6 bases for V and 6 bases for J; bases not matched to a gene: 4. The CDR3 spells CASSRQGADGYTF. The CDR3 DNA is TGTGCCAGCAGCCGACAGGGGGCCGATGGCTACACCTTC.